This record looks at one T cell receptor beta chain sequence and its context. The data were produced by immunoSEQ multiplex PCR, yet TCRdb's version contains in-frame clones alone and is incomplete. The sample records about 14,000 clones, roughly 70% being singletons. Indicated time point: after neoadjuvant nivolumab, at surgical resection. Stage II-IVA oral cavity squamous cell carcinoma was new and untreated by systemic or radiation therapy. Cohort: HPV-negative, locally advanced oral cavity squamous cell carcinoma patients. PBMCs were not maintained or expanded in culture before analysis. This entry comes from a study of neoadjuvant anti-PD-1 for oral cavity cancer. Trimming cost V 1 base and J 0 bases; bases outside gene matches: 12. The CDR3 loop spans 18 amino acids. Germline V gives CDR1 MGHDK, CDR2 SYGVNS.

Sequenced material: PBMCs, taken after nivolumab (anti-PD-1) treatment. This chain uses TRBV25-1 with TRBJ2-7, with TRBD2 matching over 7 bases. This TCR derives from a person aged 35 to 85 with oral cavity squamous cell carcinoma. The CDR3 loop is CASSESSQAGPTSYEQYF. In DNA form, the CDR3 reads TGTGCCAGCAGTGAATCAAGTCAAGCGGGGCCGACCTCCTACGAGCAGTACTTC.